The clone carrying this TCR beta chain was counted between two and nine times. Its antigen is not known. The data belong to a study of regulatory T cells in long-lasting Graves disease. Broader study findings: Among the persistent patients, 2,500 to 3,500 public clonotypes were shared, more than the roughly 970 shared among new patients. Persistent Graves' patients had lower TCR diversity than newly diagnosed ones.

Sequencing libraries for TCR beta were prepared with iRepertoire HTBI primers and Arm-PCR of CDR3 regions. TCRdb redid the calling of the multiplex PCR reads with MiXCR, one entry per CDR3 protein. The table lists hundreds of thousands of distinct CDR3 sequences, around 15% of them singletons, with roughly 20% in the top ten. Documented time point: newly diagnosed GD, antithyroid drugs for less than 3 months. Construction of the TCR library relied on RNA isolated from PBMCs. This sequence originates from a female donor with Graves disease. The input for sequencing was peripheral blood mononuclear cells (PBMCs), taken at new diagnosis, from a patient treated with antithyroid drugs.

CDR3 coding DNA: TGTGCCAGCAGCCCAAACCCCAGGGGGCTGGAAGAGACCCAGTACTTC. It specifies CASSPNPRGLEETQYF. The gene calls are TRBV7-2 and TRBJ2-5; 8 nucleotides agree with TRBD1. In germline, CDR1 is SGHTA, CDR2 FQGNSA. V shed 5 bases, J shed 3 bases, and the junction held 11 bases outside the gene matches. The CDR3 spans 16 residues.